This TCR beta chain was sequenced during a study of technical replicates of blood from a handful of donors. With 2 bases removed from V and 4 bases from J, the gap between germline ends came to 13 bases. The CDR3 has 16 residues. Per the germline V gene, CDR1 is SGDLS and CDR2 is YYNGEE. Using immunoSEQ multiplex PCR, the repertoire was profiled, and TCRdb retains in-frame clones only, with some absent. The data show tens of thousands of clones, 90% to 95% seen once. The sample consisted of T cells isolated from PBMCs. The chain recombines TRBV9 with TRBJ2-6; TRBD1 might be the D (6 bases). The receptor was isolated from a human donor in good health. The CDR3 DNA reads as TGTGCCAGCAGCGTCGAAACAGGGACAGGGGCCAACGTCCTGACTTTC. Encoded protein: CASSVETGTGANVLTF.